The T cell receptor (beta chain) under discussion was sequenced for a study of T cells in Graves' hyperthyroidism and ophthalmopathy (dated by TCRdb to between 2017 and 2020). Looking at the study overall: Peripheral blood samples were taken at the time of initial diagnosis, prior to any treatment. The roughly 91 discovery patients were randomly split 7:3 into training and test sets. According to the paper, TCR Vbeta CDR3 sequencing was carried out on over 130 peripheral blood samples, which came from fewer than 50 ophthalmopathy, approximately 78 hyperthyroidism and roughly 17 progressor patients. To identify TCR V-J signatures that set the groups apart, the researchers used a discovery cohort of 90 to 100 patients, made up of 40 to 45 with Graves' ophthalmopathy and 55 to 65 with stable Graves' hyperthyroidism. In about six Graves' hyperthyroidism patients, the study also compared T-cell repertoires from thyroid tissue with T-cell repertoires from blood. Prospective prediction of ophthalmopathy was tested in an independent validation cohort consisting of some 19 hyperthyroidism patients and some 16 patients who later progressed to ophthalmopathy. After blood sampling, hyperthyroidism patients were treated with methimazole at a starting dose of 30 mg daily, and ophthalmopathy patients were treated with high-dose intravenous methylprednisolone.

There are many counts of this clonotype. Its specific antigen is unknown. Within one base of it there is no much larger clone, and no base qualities were kept. Ophthalmopathy patients had moderately to severely active disease, with a Clinical Activity Score of 3 or more, a NOSPECS grade of 4 or more, and a disease duration of less than 3 months. Any patient with an uncontrolled infection, another autoimmune disease, pregnancy or lactation was excluded. Diagnoses were established on the basis of clinical symptoms, serum thyroxine and TRAb, thyroid ultrasound, and orbital computed tomography. Ficoll-Paque density gradient centrifugation was used to isolate PBMCs from approximately 10 ml of fresh peripheral blood. Trizol reagent was used to extract total RNA, and RNA quality was then checked on an Agilent 2100 Bioanalyzer. Sequences SGHDT (CDR1) and YYEEEE (CDR2) are obtained from the germline V gene. V loses 3 bases at its end and J loses 5 bases; junction bases beyond the gene matches: 4. Inclusive of the bounding cysteine and phenylalanine, the CDR3 is 13 residues long. The only DNA kept is the CDR3, 39 bases in frame from the first base.

The TCR beta CDR3 regions were amplified from the RNA transcripts. A first-round RT-PCR of the TCR CDR3 used the HTBI primer set with the Qiagen OneStep RT-PCR kit. A second multiplex PCR round built the libraries, followed by size selection and purification. Libraries were sequenced paired-end with 100 bp reads on an Illumina HiSeq2000. From the authors' description of their analysis: SOAPnuke was used to process the raw data, throwing out any read that contained adapters or uncalled bases, had a mean Phred below 15, or lacked an exact constant-primer or identifier match. COPE v1.2.5 was used to merge the high-quality paired reads, and each unique nucleotide sequence was defined as a clonotype. MiTCR v1.1 was used to align clonotypes to the IMGT TRBV, TRBD and TRBJ reference segments. The analysis included only V-J combinations with a frequency above 0.0001, which together covered 99% to 99.2% of the repertoires. The TCS score was defined as the ratio of F50 (clonal expansion) to E x V (chaos), calculated using BLOSUM62-based TCRdist between CDR3 peptides within each V-J. Welch's t-statistics and random forest reduced several hundred V-J features to 13, which were used in a naive Bayes classifier (R e1071). The public sequencing data were trimmed at Q25 with fastp and processed into clonotypes with MiXCR by TCRdb, which kept only in-frame beta chains. A single entry per CDR3 protein holds the most common genes and DNA from its merged rows. Here the V and J calls rest on TCRdb's processing, not on the authors' analysis. For this sample there are some 570,000 distinct CDR3 sequences; about 15% appear just once. The biggest ten clones account for roughly a sixth of the sample.

General study outcomes and caveats: Blood samples also contained most of the expanded thyroid clonotypes (frequency above 0.001), which suggests that blood repertoires may reflect thyroid immune responses. In validation, the model predicted progression to ophthalmopathy with approximately 71% sensitivity and approximately 74% specificity, a median of about 6 months before onset. Sample size was not statistically predetermined, and investigators were not blinded to group allocation. In cross-validation, a model built on a 13 V-J signature told ophthalmopathy apart from stable hyperthyroidism with under 90% sensitivity and around 83% specificity, and in testing the same model reached 80%/75%.

The sequencing input was blood. This chain joins TRBV5-6 to TRBJ2-5; a stretch of 7 junction bases matches TRBD1. This TCR derives from a woman between 18 and 29 years old with Graves' ophthalmopathy. The CDR3 sequence is CASSWGTAETQYF. The DNA reads TGTGCCAGCAGCTGGGGGACAGCGGAGACCCAGTACTTC. Reference TRBV5-6 and TRBJ2-5 genes cover what lies past the CDR3, so the full variable domain is DAGVTQSPTHLIKTRGQQVTLRCSPKSGHDTVSWYQQALGQGPQFIFQYYEEEERQRGNFPDRFSGHQFPNYSSELNVNALLLGDSALYLCASSWGTAETQYFGPGTRLLVL.